This note documents a single T cell receptor (beta chain) sequence. Its antigen is unknown. The sample is drawn from a study of cytomegalovirus exposure and HLA in healthy donors. Background on the study: Approximately 80 million unique TCRs, all from HLA-typed donors, were included in an early release of the data. Broader study findings: Reported results showed that the classifier diagnosed cytomegalovirus status with high specificity and sensitivity.

The CDR3 loop spans 14 amino acids. The trim removed 6 bases at V and 3 bases at J, leaving 5 bases unmatched. Germline assignment: CDR1 SNHLY and CDR2 FYNNEI. PCR used 60 Vbeta primers and 13 Jbeta primers. The assay was immunoSEQ multiplex PCR, and TCRdb's table has in-frame clones only and misses some. Of 100,000 to 150,000 clones in the sample, more than 70% are singletons; the top ten hold 3% to 4.5%. Sequencing was performed on PBMCs. The V gene is TRBV2, the J gene TRBJ1-5, with 7 positions matching TRBD1. The clonotype was recovered from a man aged 30 to 45 in good health and CMV-seronegative. The chain's CDR3 is CASSRDRLNQPQHF. In nucleotides, the CDR3 is TGTGCCAGCAGCCGGGACAGACTCAATCAGCCCCAGCATTTT.